The clone carrying this T cell receptor beta chain has only a few counts. The data were taken from a study of blood T cells in healthy people across ages. Next came a second PCR, run for about 7 to 12 cycles, which used a sample-barcoded 5' primer along with a J-beta primer mix. TCRdb called the 5' RACE reads again in MiXCR, with one record for every CDR3 protein. The sample holds about 800,000 distinct CDR3 sequences, 25% seen once. V gave up 4 bases and J gave up 1 base, with 10 bases separating them. CDR1 and CDR2 from the germline V gene are SGHTA and FQGNSA. The CDR3 length is 15 residues. These same data were also listed under a study on T cells of mothers and their children.

The receptor's source is a boy younger than 18 in good health. The chain joins TRBV7-2 to TRBJ2-2, with D perhaps TRBD1 (5 bases). The sequencing input was blood. The DNA of the CDR3 is TGTGCCAGCAGCTCAGGGCGCGGGAACACCGGGGAGCTGTTTTTT. Translation gives CASSSGRGNTGELFF.